Presented here are 17 T cell receptor beta chains from one specimen sequenced in a study of tissue T cells after allogeneic stem cell transplantation. Profiled with immunoSEQ multiplex PCR; TCRdb holds only in-frame clones, not every one. The sample records about 48,000 clones, approximately 70% being singletons. The sequencing input was sorted cells pooled from one or two spleens. These receptors all stem from a pool of C57BL/6 mice in good health.

This clone appeared a few times. Genes and germline come from the mouse. The sequenced fragment ends 1 residue before the CDR3 boundary, so the rest is inferred from the germline J gene. Within the sample, other DNA sequences also encode this same CDR3. The rearrangement joins TRBV13-3 to TRBJ2-7; 7 positions match TRBD1. V lost 1 base to trimming and J lost 0 bases; unmatched junction nucleotides: 1. CDR1 and CDR2 from the germline V gene are NNHDY and SYVADS. The CDR3 is 14 amino acids. CDR3 sequence reads: CASSDRDSSYEQYF. CDR3 DNA, as far as it was read: TGTGCCAGCAGTGATCGGGACAGCTCCTATGAACAGTAC.

In regard to this clone: Germline and genes here are mouse. The CDR3 is cut off 1 residue early in the read; its end comes from the germline J gene. The chain recombines TRBV26 with TRBJ1-1, with 7 positions matching TRBD1. Germline loops: CDR1 KGHPV, CDR2 FQNQEV (reference sequence). V was pared by 2 bases and J by 10 bases, with 4 bases of the junction left unmatched. This CDR3 has 12 residues. CDR3 DNA (partial): TGTGCCAGCAGTCTGGAAACAGGGGCAGTCTTC. The encoded protein is CASSLETGAVF. The full CDR3 sequence reads CASSLETGAVFF.

This clone was counted only a few times. Genes here carry mouse names. From the germline J gene comes the end of the CDR3, since the read stops 1 residue before it. Other DNA sequences in the same sample also yield this CDR3. This chain connects TRBV1 to TRBJ1-5, with D uncertain. Trimming cost V 3 bases and J 4 bases, with 4 bases left between them. Per germline, CDR1 NSQYPW and CDR2 LRSPGD (reference sequence). The CDR3 loop spans 12 amino acids. CDR3 residues: CTCSAGNQAPLF. CDR3 bases read: TGCACCTGCAGTGCCGGGAACCAGGCTCCGCTT.

This clone was recorded a few times. All gene names here are mouse names. The CDR3 DNA, read in part, is TGTGCCAGCAGCTTAGAGACTTTCTATGAACAGTAC. Translating gives CASSLETFYEQY. The CDR3 reads in full as CASSLETFYEQYF. The chain carries TRBV3 and TRBJ2-7; D call uncertain. With the read ending 1 residue before the CDR3 end, the germline J gene is used to fill in that end. The CDR3 runs 13 residues. CDR1 SNHLY and CDR2 FYNGKV come from the germline V gene (reference sequence). Trimming shortened V by 1 base and J by 3 bases, and 7 bases separated the two germline ends.

A note on this clone: Germline and genes here are mouse. The CDR3 is cut off 1 residue early in the read; its end comes from the germline J gene. This chain joins TRBV2 and TRBJ2-4, with D unresolved. This CDR3 is 14 amino acids long. CDR1 is LGHNA and CDR2 is YSYQKL in the germline V gene. Between the trimmed V and J ends, which lost 1 base and 0 bases, there was a span of 5 bases. The CDR3 loop reads CASSQAGSQNTLYF. Incomplete CDR3 DNA: TGTGCCAGCAGCCAAGCGGGGAGTCAAAACACCTTGTAC. The full variable domain, in which reference TRBV2 and TRBJ2-4 provide the parts outside the CDR3, is DPKIIQKPKYLVAVTGSEKILICEQYLGHNAMYWYRQSAKKPLEFMFSYSYQKLMDNQTASSRFQPQSSKKNHLDLQITALKPDDSATYFCASSQAGSQNTLYFGAGTRLSVL.

About this clone: The genes and germline here are from mouse. The missing CDR3 end, 1 residue past where the read stops, is filled in from the germline J gene. The chain employs TRBV13-3 and TRBJ2-7, with 13 nucleotides matching TRBD2. The ends lost 4 bases at V and 0 bases at J; junction bases unmatched: 4. Germline-derived CDR1 and CDR2 are NNHDY and SYVADS. CDR3 length: 16 residues. The CDR3 DNA, read in part, is TGTGCCAGCAGTTCCGGGACTGGGGGGGGCTCCTATGAACAGTAC. Encoded protein: CASSSGTGGGSYEQY. The complete CDR3 sequence is CASSSGTGGGSYEQYF.

Points on this clone: The listed genes are named as in mouse. From the germline J gene comes the end of the CDR3, since the read stops 1 residue before it. The genes are TRBV20 and TRBJ1-4, with 7 bases lining up with TRBD1. The length of the CDR3 is 14 residues. V dropped 1 base and J dropped 4; count of bases not matched to a gene: 3. Germline assignment: CDR1 GFQATS and CDR2 STVNSAI. CDR3 protein: CGARGRDSNERLFF. The CDR3 DNA, read in part, is TGTGGTGCTAGGGGCCGGGACAGCAACGAAAGATTATTT. Based on the CDR3 plus reference TRBV20 and TRBJ1-4, the full variable domain is GALVYQYPRRTICKSGTSMRMECQAVGFQATSVAWYRQSPQKTFELIALSTVNSAIKYEQNFTQEKFPISHPNLSFSSMTVLNAYLEDRGLYLCGARGRDSNERLFFGHGTKLSVL.

With respect to this clone: Germline and genes here are mouse. The DNA ends 1 residue before the CDR3 does, and the rest of the CDR3 is filled in from the germline J gene. This sequence joins TRBV4 and TRBJ2-5, with TRBD2 matching 9 bases. Germline V lookup: CDR1 LGHDT, CDR2 YNNKQL (reference sequence). This CDR3 comprises 15 residues. The trim removed 4 bases at V and 2 bases at J, leaving 4 bases unmatched. The sequenced CDR3 bases are TGTGCCAGCAGCTCTAGACTGGGGGTCCAAGACACCCAGTAC. Its translation: CASSSRLGVQDTQY. The whole CDR3 sequence reads CASSSRLGVQDTQYF.

This clone has only one observation. These gene names are mouse names. The read ends 1 residue before the CDR3 terminus; that terminus is restored from the germline J gene. The chain couples TRBV13-2 to TRBJ2-5; D could derive from TRBD1 or TRBD2 (6 bases each). Trimming cost V 0 bases and J 2 bases, with 7 bases left between them. The CDR3 is 14 residues long. In germline, CDR1 is NNHNN, CDR2 SYGAGS (reference sequence). The sequenced CDR3 bases are TGTGCCAGCGGTGATGAGGGGGGCCAAGACACCCAGTAC. Encoded protein: CASGDEGGQDTQY. The full CDR3 protein reads CASGDEGGQDTQYF.

To note about this clone: Genes and germline come from the mouse. The read finishes 1 residue shy of the CDR3 end, and the germline J gene is used to complete it. This chain joins TRBV3 and TRBJ2-4, with D tentatively TRBD2 (5 bases). V was trimmed by 2 bases and J by 2 bases, leaving 8 bases between them. The germline V gene has CDR1 SNHLY and CDR2 FYNGKV (reference sequence). The CDR3 has 14 residues. CDR3 sequence reads: CASSLRTYQNTLYF. The CDR3 DNA, read in part, is TGTGCCAGCAGCTTAAGGACTTATCAAAACACCTTGTAC.

Regarding this clone: Mouse gene names and germline throughout. From the germline J gene comes the end of the CDR3, since the read stops 1 residue before it. The chain combines TRBV12-2 with TRBJ1-4; D may be TRBD1 (6 bases). The germline V gene encodes CDR1 SGHLS and CDR2 HYDKME. V lost 4 bases to trimming and J lost 2 bases, with 10 bases between them. This CDR3 is built from 14 residues. Partial CDR3 DNA: TGTGCCAGCTCCCCGGGACAATCCAACGAAAGATTATTT. Amino acids: CASSPGQSNERLF. The entire CDR3 is CASSPGQSNERLFF. The full variable domain, in which reference TRBV12-2 and TRBJ1-4 provide the parts outside the CDR3, is NSGVVQSPRYIIKGKGERSILKCIPISGHLSVAWYQQTQGQELKFFIQHYDKMERDKGNLPSRFSVQQFDDYHSEMNMSALELEDSAVYFCASSPGQSNERLFFGHGTKLSVL.

This clone was found a few times. Gene names and germline refer to mouse. The CDR3 is cut off 1 residue early in the read; its end comes from the germline J gene. The chain uses TRBV2 and TRBJ1-5; 10 bases agree with TRBD1. This CDR3 contains 14 residues. CDR1 and CDR2 (germline): LGHNA, YSYQKL. After removal of 7 bases from V and 5 bases from J, the junction contained 5 bases not matched to a gene. The covered CDR3 bases are TGTGCCAGCAAAAGACAGGGGGCACACCAGGCTCCGCTT. This gives the protein CASKRQGAHQAPL. The full CDR3 is CASKRQGAHQAPLF.

Concerning this clone itself: Mouse names are used for the genes. The CDR3 extends 1 residue past the end of the read, so its final part is completed from the germline J gene. The genes are TRBV31 and TRBJ1-3; D unclear. V gave up 0 bases and J gave up 0 bases, with 6 bases separating them. Germline V gives CDR1 GKSSPN, CDR2 SITVG. The CDR3 covers 14 residues. Partial CDR3 DNA: TGTGCCTGGAGTCTATATTATTCTGGAAATACGCTCTAT. Protein sequence: CAWSLYYSGNTLY. The whole CDR3 sequence is CAWSLYYSGNTLYF. The full variable domain, in which reference TRBV31 and TRBJ1-3 provide the parts outside the CDR3, is AQTIHQWPVAEIKAVGSPLSLGCTIKGKSSPNLYWYWQATGGTLQQLFYSITVGQVESVVQLNLSASRPKDDQFILSTEKLLLSHSGFYLCAWSLYYSGNTLYFGEGSRLIVV.

Comment on this clone: Gene names and germline match the mouse. From the germline J gene comes the end of the CDR3, since the read stops 1 residue before it. This chain joins TRBV19 and TRBJ2-7; the D call may be TRBD1 or TRBD2 (5 bases each). Germline loops: CDR1 FNHDT, CDR2 SITEND (reference sequence). Trimming stripped 4 bases from V and 7 bases from J, with 12 bases between. The CDR3 spans 12 residues. CDR3: CASSPSRDEQYF. CDR3 bases read: TGTGCCAGCAGTCCTTCCAGGGACGAACAGTAC. The full variable domain, completed using reference TRBV19 and TRBJ2-7, is GGIITQTPKFLIGQEGQKLTLKCQQNFNHDTMYWYRQDSGKGLRLIYYSITENDLQKGDLSEGYDASREKKSSFSLTVTSAQKNEMAVFLCASSPSRDEQYFGPGTRLTVL.

This clone was seen only once. Genes and germline come from the mouse. Coverage ceases 1 residue before the CDR3 finishes, and the germline J gene fills in the end. The chain combines TRBV16 with TRBJ1-2; no clear D gene. The CDR3 extends over 13 amino acids. Germline V CDR1 and CDR2: SGHSA, FRNQAP. V was pared by 5 bases and J by 0 bases, with 7 bases between. The CDR3 sequence is CASSRTPNSDYTF. The covered CDR3 bases are TGTGCAAGCAGCCGGACTCCAAACTCCGACTACACC. Based on the CDR3 plus reference TRBV16 and TRBJ1-2, the full variable domain is NAGVIQTPRHKVTGKGQEATLWCEPISGHSAVFWYRQTIVQGLEFLTYFRNQAPIDDSGMPKERFSAQMPNQSHSTLKIQSTQPQDSAVYLCASSRTPNSDYTFGSGTRLLVI.

With respect to this clone: Gene labels here are mouse ones. The read terminates 1 residue before the CDR3 end, so the remaining end is supplied by the germline J gene. This sequence joins TRBV19 and TRBJ1-1; 7 bases map to TRBD1. Germline assignment: CDR1 FNHDT and CDR2 SITEND (reference sequence). CDR3 size: 12 residues. The ends lost 2 bases at V and 10 bases at J; junction bases unmatched: 5. Incomplete CDR3 DNA: TGTGCCAGCAGTATGGAGGGGGCGCGAGTCTTC. This translates into CASSMEGARVF. The whole CDR3 protein reads CASSMEGARVFF.

A note on this clone: Germline and genes here are mouse. The read terminates 1 residue ahead of where the CDR3 ends, so the germline J gene completes it. The chain uses TRBV13-3 and TRBJ2-7, with TRBD2 matching over 9 bases. The CDR3 has 15 amino acids. Germline lookup yields CDR1 NNHDY and CDR2 SYVADS. V was pared by 3 bases and J by 0 bases, with 4 bases of the junction left unmatched. The part of the CDR3 DNA that was read is TGTGCCAGCAGTGTCGACTGGGGGAGCTCCTATGAACAGTAC. Its protein is CASSVDWGSSYEQY. The CDR3 reads in full as CASSVDWGSSYEQYF.